Described below is a single T cell receptor (beta chain) sequence and its context. Its cognate antigen is unknown. This entry comes from a study of molecular identifiers for immune sequencing clone quantification. Trimming removed 4 bases from V and 4 bases from J; junction bases left unmatched: 14. The CDR3 length is 16 residues. The germline gives CDR1 SGDLS, CDR2 YYNGEE. Study-level results: Among effectors, clones above 20 RNA copies held over 98% of molecules; among naive cells, under 1%. Molecules of identical TCR sharing a barcode could underestimate highly expanded clone sizes.

With listed TCR primers and previously described methods, bulk TCR libraries were prepared. Using its own MiXCR run on the PCR reads, TCRdb lists one record per CDR3 protein. Of about 640,000 distinct CDR3 sequences listed, about 20% were seen once; the top ten hold around 0.9%. Naive CD8 T cells were FACS-sorted by CD8+CD4-CCR7+CD45RA+ markers. Material: naive CD8+ T cells from blood, with Jurkat cell RNA spiked in. Sample subset: FACS-sorted CD8+CD4-CCR7+CD45RA+ naive T cells. The receptor's source is a human donor in good health. Some libraries in this study had Jurkat cell RNA spiked in. The chain links TRBV9 to TRBJ2-7; 7 nucleotides align to TRBD2. The CDR3 sequence: CASSPYGLVGLYEQYF. In DNA form, the CDR3 reads TGTGCCAGCAGCCCGTACGGACTAGTGGGATTATACGAGCAGTACTTC.